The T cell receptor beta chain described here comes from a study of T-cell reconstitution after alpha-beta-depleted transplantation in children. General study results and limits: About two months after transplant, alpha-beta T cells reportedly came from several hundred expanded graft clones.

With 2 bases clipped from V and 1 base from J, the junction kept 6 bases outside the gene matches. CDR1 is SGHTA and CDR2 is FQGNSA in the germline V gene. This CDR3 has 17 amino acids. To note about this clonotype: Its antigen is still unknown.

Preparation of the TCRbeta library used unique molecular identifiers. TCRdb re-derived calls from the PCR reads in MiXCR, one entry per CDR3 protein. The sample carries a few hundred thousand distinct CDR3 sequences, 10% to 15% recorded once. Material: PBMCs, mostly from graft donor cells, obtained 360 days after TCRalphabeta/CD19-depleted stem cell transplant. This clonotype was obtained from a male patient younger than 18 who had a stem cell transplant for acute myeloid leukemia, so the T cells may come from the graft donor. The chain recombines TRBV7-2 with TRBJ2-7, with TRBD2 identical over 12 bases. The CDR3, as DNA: TGTGCCAGCAGCTTATGGACTAGCGGGAAGTTTTCCTACGAGCAGTACTTC. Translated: CASSLWTSGKFSYEQYF.